The clone carrying this TCR beta chain showed up many times. The sample's time point: before trial treatment. Advanced solid tumors without tumor-infiltrating lymphocytes were required for inclusion. The sample is drawn from a study of low-dose radiotherapy and immunotherapy resistance in tumors. This CDR3 is built from 14 residues. CDR1 is MDHEN, CDR2 SYDVKM, per germline. Trimming took 6 bases from V and 4 from J, leaving 14 bases between them. TRAV- and TRBV-specific primers, spanning alpha and beta chains, primed first-strand cDNA. For amplifying TCRs, the PCR ran for roughly 20 cycles with Phusion, which was used together with a constant-region primer and the adapter on the V primers. TCRdb called the reads again in MiXCR, with one record for every CDR3 protein. The profile shows approximately 90,000 distinct CDR3 sequences, more than 8% of them singletons.

The material sequenced was PBMCs, taken before treatment. The receptor comes from a male donor with prostate cancer. The V gene is TRBV28, the J gene TRBJ2-3; D is ambiguous. CDR3 amino acids: CASRAPIPADTQYF. The CDR3 DNA is TGTGCCAGCAGGGCCCCAATTCCGGCAGATACGCAGTATTTT. The full variable domain, in which reference TRBV28 and TRBJ2-3 provide the parts outside the CDR3, is DVKVTQSSRYLVKRTGEKVFLECVQDMDHENMFWYRQDPGLGLRLIYFSYDVKMKEKGDIPEGYSVSREKKERFSLILESASTNQTSMYLCASRAPIPADTQYFGPGTRLTVL.